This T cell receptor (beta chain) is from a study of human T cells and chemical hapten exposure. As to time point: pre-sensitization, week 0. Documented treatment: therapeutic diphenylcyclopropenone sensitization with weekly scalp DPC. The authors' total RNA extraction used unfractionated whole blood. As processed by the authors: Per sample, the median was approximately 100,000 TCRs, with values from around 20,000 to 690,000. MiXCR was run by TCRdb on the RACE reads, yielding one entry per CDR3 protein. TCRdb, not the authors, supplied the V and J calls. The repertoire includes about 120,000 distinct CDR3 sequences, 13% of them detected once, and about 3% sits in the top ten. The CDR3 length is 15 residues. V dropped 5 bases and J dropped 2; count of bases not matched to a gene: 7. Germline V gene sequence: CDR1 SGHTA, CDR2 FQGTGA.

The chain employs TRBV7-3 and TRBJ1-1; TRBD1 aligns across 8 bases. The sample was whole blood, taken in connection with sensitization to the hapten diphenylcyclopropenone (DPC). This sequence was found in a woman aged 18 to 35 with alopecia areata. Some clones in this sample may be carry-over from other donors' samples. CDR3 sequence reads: CASSPAGQGNTEAFF. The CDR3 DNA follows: TGTGCCAGCAGCCCTGCCGGACAGGGTAACACTGAAGCTTTCTTT.